This T cell receptor beta chain was observed in a study of beta chain features in type 1 diabetes. Study-level results: Whether TCRB rearrangement is influenced by HLA type went unresolved here. The study found moderately but significantly shorter TCRB CDR3s in all four CD4+ subsets of Type 1 diabetes patients.

From germline, CDR1 is LGHNA and CDR2 YNFKEQ. This CDR3 spans 15 amino acids. Trimming cost V 7 bases and J 3 bases; bases outside gene matches: 8. This clone was detected only a few times. What it binds is not known. Since all of the isolated RNA was reverse transcribed, expressed TCRB transcripts were what got sequenced. The read count averaged approximately 3.3 million across naive, central memory and regulatory T cell samples. TCRdb's copy holds only in-frame clones and misses some; the assay was immunoSEQ multiplex PCR. The table has hundreds of thousands of clones, less than 15% seen once. The authors sorted CD4+ naive, central memory, regulatory and stem cell-like memory cells via CD45RO/CCR7/CD25/CD127/CD95/CD27.

V is TRBV4-2 and J is TRBJ1-1, with 10 bases lining up with TRBD1. This TCR came from a woman aged 40 to 50 in good health. Sequencing was performed on naive CD4+ T cells from blood. CDR3 region: CASNNPGTGDTEAFF. The CDR3 DNA is TGTGCCAGCAATAACCCCGGGACAGGGGACACTGAAGCTTTCTTT.